These 3 T cell receptor beta chains share one sample of origin, sequenced in a study of blood T cell repertoires in COVID-19. This table comes from immunoSEQ multiplex PCR, and its TCRdb copy is limited to in-frame clones, with some not included. The sample lists 150,000 to 200,000 clones, more than 70% occurring once. The sequenced material came from peripheral blood. Every receptor here comes from a man aged 18 to 30 with active or convalescent COVID-19.

This clone was found once. This rearrangement joins TRBV15 to TRBJ2-7; 8 bases are a match to TRBD1. CDR1 is LNHNV, CDR2 YYDKDF, per germline (reference sequence). J was trimmed by 0 bases and V by 0 bases; bases with no gene match: 1. This CDR3 is built from 15 residues. CDR3 sequence (DNA): TGTGCCACCAGCAGAGAAGGACAGGGCTCCTACGAGCAGTACTTC. Translating gives CATSREGQGSYEQYF.

This chain uses TRBV7-6 with TRBJ1-4; TRBD1 agrees at 7 bases. The V segment lost 2 bases and the J segment 8 bases; nucleotides outside the gene matches: 8. Germline loops: CDR1 SGHVS, CDR2 FNYEAQ. There are 15 residues in the CDR3. The CDR3 reads CASSLRTGLEEKLFF. Here the CDR3 DNA reads TGTGCCAGCAGCTTAAGGACAGGCCTGGAAGAAAAACTGTTTTTT.

This clone was found a few times. CDR3 DNA: TGTGCCAGCAGCTTAGGTCCAGGCTCCCATCAGCCCCAGCATTTT. It specifies CASSLGPGSHQPQHF. The chain combines TRBV11-2 with TRBJ1-5; no firm D call. Per the germline V gene, CDR1 is SGHAT and CDR2 is FQNNGV. Trimming removed 1 base from V and 5 bases from J, with 12 bases in between. This CDR3 comprises 15 residues.